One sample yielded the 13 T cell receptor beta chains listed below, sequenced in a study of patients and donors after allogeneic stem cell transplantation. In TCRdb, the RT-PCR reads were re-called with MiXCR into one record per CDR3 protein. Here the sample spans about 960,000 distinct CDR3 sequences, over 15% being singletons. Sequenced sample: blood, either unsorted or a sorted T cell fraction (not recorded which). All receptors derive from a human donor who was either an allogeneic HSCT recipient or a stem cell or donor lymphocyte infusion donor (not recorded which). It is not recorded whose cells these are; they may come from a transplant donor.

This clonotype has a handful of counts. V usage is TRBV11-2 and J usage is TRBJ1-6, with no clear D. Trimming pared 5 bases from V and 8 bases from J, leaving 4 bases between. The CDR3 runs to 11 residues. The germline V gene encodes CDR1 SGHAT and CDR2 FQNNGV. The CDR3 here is CASSQYSPLHF. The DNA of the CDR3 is TGTGCCAGCAGCCAATATTCACCCCTCCACTTT.

CDR3 amino acids: CASSETGESTEAFF. CDR3 nucleotide sequence: TGTGCCAGTAGTGAGACAGGGGAAAGCACTGAAGCTTTCTTT. V usage is TRBV19 and J usage is TRBJ1-1, with 8 bases lining up with TRBD1. J gave up 4 bases and V 5 bases, and 6 bases lay outside the gene matches. The length of the CDR3 is 14 residues. Germline CDR1 is LNHDA and CDR2 is SQIVND (reference sequence).

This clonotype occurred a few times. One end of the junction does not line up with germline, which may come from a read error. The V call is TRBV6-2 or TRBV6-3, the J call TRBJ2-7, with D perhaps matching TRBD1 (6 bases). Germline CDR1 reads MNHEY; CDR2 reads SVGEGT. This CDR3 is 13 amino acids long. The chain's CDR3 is CASSDSGQTRQYF. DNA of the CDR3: TGTGCCAGCAGTGACTCAGGACAGACTCGGCAGTACTTC.

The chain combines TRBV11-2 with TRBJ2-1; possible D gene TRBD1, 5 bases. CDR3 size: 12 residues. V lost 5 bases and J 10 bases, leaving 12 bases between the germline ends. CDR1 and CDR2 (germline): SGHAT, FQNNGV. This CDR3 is CASSPRGVEQFF. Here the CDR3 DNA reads TGTGCCAGCAGCCCTAGGGGTGTGGAGCAGTTCTTC.

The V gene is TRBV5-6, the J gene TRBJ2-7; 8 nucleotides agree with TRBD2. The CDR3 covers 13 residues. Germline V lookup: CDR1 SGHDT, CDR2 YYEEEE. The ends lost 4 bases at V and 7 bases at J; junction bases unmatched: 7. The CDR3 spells CASSPAGVGEQYF. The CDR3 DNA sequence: TGTGCCAGCAGCCCAGCGGGAGTGGGGGAGCAGTACTTC. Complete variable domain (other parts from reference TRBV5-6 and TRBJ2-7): DAGVTQSPTHLIKTRGQQVTLRCSPKSGHDTVSWYQQALGQGPQFIFQYYEEEERQRGNFPDRFSGHQFPNYSSELNVNALLLGDSALYLCASSPAGVGEQYFGPGTRLTVT.

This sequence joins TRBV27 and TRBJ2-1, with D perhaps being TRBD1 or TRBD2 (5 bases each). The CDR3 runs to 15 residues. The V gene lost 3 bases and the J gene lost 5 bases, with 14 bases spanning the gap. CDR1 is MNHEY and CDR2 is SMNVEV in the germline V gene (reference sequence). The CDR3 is CASSFWGSSDNEQFF. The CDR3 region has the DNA TGTGCCAGCAGTTTTTGGGGGAGTAGTGACAATGAGCAGTTCTTC.

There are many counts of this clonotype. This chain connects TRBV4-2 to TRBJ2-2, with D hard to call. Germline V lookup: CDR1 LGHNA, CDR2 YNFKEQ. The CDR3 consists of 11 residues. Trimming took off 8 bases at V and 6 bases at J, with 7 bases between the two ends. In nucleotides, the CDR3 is TGTGCCAGCCGGCTTGCCGGGGAGCTGTTTTTT. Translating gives CASRLAGELFF.

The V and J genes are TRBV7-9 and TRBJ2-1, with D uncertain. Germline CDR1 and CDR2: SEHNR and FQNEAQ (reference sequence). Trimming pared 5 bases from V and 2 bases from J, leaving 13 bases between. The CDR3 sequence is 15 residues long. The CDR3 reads CASSPVVAPYNEQFF. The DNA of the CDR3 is TGTGCCAGCAGCCCCGTGGTAGCCCCCTACAATGAGCAGTTCTTC.

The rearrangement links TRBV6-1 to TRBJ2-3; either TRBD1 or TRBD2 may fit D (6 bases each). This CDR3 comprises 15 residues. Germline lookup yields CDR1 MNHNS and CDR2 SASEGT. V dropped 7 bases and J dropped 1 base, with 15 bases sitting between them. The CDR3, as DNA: TGTGCCAGCACCTCTCTGGGGGGCGGCACAGATACGCAGTATTTT. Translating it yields CASTSLGGGTDTQYF.

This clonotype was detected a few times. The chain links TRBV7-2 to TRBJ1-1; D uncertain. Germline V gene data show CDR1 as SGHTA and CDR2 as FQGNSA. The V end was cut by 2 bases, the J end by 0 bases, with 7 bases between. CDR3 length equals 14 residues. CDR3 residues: CASSLPDLNTEAFF. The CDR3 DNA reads TGTGCCAGCAGCTTACCGGACTTGAACACTGAAGCTTTCTTT.

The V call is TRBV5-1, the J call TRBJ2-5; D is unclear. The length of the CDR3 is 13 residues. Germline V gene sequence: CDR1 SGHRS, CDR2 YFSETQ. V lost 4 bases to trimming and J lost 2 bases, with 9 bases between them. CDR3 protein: CASSRTQQETQYF. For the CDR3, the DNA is TGCGCCAGCAGCCGAACACAACAAGAGACCCAGTACTTC.

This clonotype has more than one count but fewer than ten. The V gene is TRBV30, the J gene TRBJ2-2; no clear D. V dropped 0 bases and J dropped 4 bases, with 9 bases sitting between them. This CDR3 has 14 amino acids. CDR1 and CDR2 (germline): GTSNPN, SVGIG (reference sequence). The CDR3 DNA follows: TGTGCCTGGAGTGTACTGTCCGGCACCGGGGAGCTGTTTTTT. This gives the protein CAWSVLSGTGELFF.

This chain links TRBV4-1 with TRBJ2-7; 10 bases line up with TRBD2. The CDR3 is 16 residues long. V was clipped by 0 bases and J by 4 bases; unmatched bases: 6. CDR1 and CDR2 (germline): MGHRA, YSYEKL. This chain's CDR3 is CASSQESGRASYEQYF. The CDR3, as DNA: TGCGCCAGCAGCCAAGAGAGCGGGAGGGCCTCATACGAGCAGTACTTC.